The clone carrying this T cell receptor beta chain was counted only a few times. This same CDR3 is encoded by further DNA sequences in the sample. This CDR3 is 11 amino acids long. V shed 5 bases and J shed 8 bases, with 10 bases lying between them. Germline CDR1 reads SGHRS; CDR2 reads YFSETQ. Data came from immunoSEQ multiplex PCR; TCRdb stores just in-frame clones and leaves some out. Of about 690,000 clones listed, around 91% are singletons. This sample was included in a study of shared clonotypes between healthy human individuals. The source material was memory CD8+ T cells from PBMCs. Subset here: CD45RO+ cells pooled with CCR7-negative TemRA cells. J is TRBJ1-1 and V is TRBV5-1, with a tentative D call TRBD1 (5 bases). This sequence originates from a man aged 18 to 29 in good health. Some clones in this sample may be carry-over from other donors' samples. Here the CDR3 reads CASRGGTEAFF. The CDR3 DNA is TGCGCCAGCAGGGGCGGGACCGAAGCTTTCTTT.